These 17 T cell receptor beta chains originate from one sample sequenced in a study of regulatory T cells in long-lasting Graves disease. Researchers made TCR beta libraries by using iRepertoire HTBI primers and running Arm-PCR on CDR3 regions. TCRdb recomputed calls from the multiplex PCR reads with MiXCR, one row per CDR3 protein. The table records some 250,000 distinct CDR3 sequences, approximately 18% of them present only once. As for time point: newly diagnosed GD, antithyroid drugs for less than 3 months. The TCR library used RNA extracted from PBMCs. This sample also belongs to another study, concerning T cells in Graves' hyperthyroidism and ophthalmopathy.

Sample: peripheral blood mononuclear cells (PBMCs), taken at new diagnosis, from a patient treated with antithyroid drugs. The receptor set was obtained from a woman in her twenties or thirties with Graves disease.

This clonotype was seen at least ten times. The chain carries TRBV3-1 and TRBJ1-6; 8 bases match TRBD1. Germline trimming cut 6 bases from V and 9 bases from J; bases unmatched to any gene: 4. CDR3 length equals 13 residues. The germline V gene has CDR1 LGHDT and CDR2 YNNKEL (reference sequence). CDR3 region: CASSTDRASPLHF. In DNA, the CDR3 is TGTGCCAGCAGTACGGACAGGGCTTCACCCCTCCACTTT.

The sample holds a few counts of this clonotype. A read error is possible here, since a much larger clone lies one base away. The V and J genes are TRBV20-1 and TRBJ2-5; D unresolved. Per germline, CDR1 DFQATT and CDR2 SNEGSKA (reference sequence). There are 10 residues in the CDR3. DNA of the CDR3: TGCAGTGCTGGAGATGAGACCCAGTACTTC. Amino acid sequence: CSAGDETQYF.

This clonotype was detected many times. The chain employs TRBV6-1 and TRBJ1-6; possibly TRBD1 for D (5 bases). V was clipped by 4 bases and J by 0 bases, with 13 bases between them. In germline, CDR1 is MNHNS, CDR2 SASEGT. The CDR3 loop spans 17 amino acids. The CDR3 region has the DNA TGTGCCAGCAGTGCTCGACACAGGAACTCCTATAATTCACCCCTCCACTTT. This sequence encodes CASSARHRNSYNSPLHF.

This clonotype was picked up many times. Its ends do not fully match the called genes, so a read error is possible. This chain links TRBV2 with TRBJ2-5; 7 bases agree with TRBD2. Germline assignment: CDR1 SNHLY and CDR2 FYNNEI. The CDR3 sequence is 11 residues long. The CDR3 coding sequence is TGTGCCAGCAGTGAATCGGGGAGGGGAGACTTC. This translates into CASSESGRGDF. Complete variable domain (other parts from reference TRBV2 and TRBJ2-5): EPEVTQTPSHQVTQMGQEVILRCVPISNHLYFYWYRQILGQKVEFLVSFYNNEISEKSEIFDDQFSVERPDGSNFTLKIRSTKLEDSAMYFCASSESGRGDFGPGTRLLVL.

This clonotype came up many times. The rearrangement joins TRBV12-3 or TRBV12-4 to TRBJ2-7, with TRBD1 matching 9 bases. The trim removed 6 bases at V and 11 bases at J, leaving 5 bases unmatched. CDR3 length equals 11 residues. CDR3 sequence (DNA): TGTGCCAGCAGCAGGGACAGGGTCAAGTACTTC. This gives the protein CASSRDRVKYF.

This chain joins TRBV12-3 or TRBV12-4 and TRBJ2-6; D unresolved. This CDR3 comprises 15 residues. V dropped 6 bases and J dropped 0 bases, with 9 bases sitting between them. The CDR3 here is CASSPAGSGANVLTF. The CDR3 DNA follows: TGTGCCAGCAGCCCAGCCGGCTCTGGGGCCAACGTCCTGACTTTC.

Ten or more counts support this clonotype. The rearrangement joins TRBV7-2 to TRBJ2-6; 7 bases are a match to TRBD2. The J segment lost 1 base and the V segment lost 5 bases, leaving 2 bases of the junction unmatched. The CDR3 contains 15 residues. The germline gives CDR1 SGHTA, CDR2 FQGNSA. DNA for the CDR3: TGTGCCAGCAGCAAAGCGGGGTCTGGGGCCAACGTCCTGACTTTC. This gives the protein CASSKAGSGANVLTF.

There are many counts of this clonotype. This sequence joins TRBV18 and TRBJ1-2; D might be TRBD1 (5 bases). The CDR3 has 13 amino acids. The V and J ends lost 2 bases and 2 bases respectively, with 6 bases between them. Per germline, CDR1 KGHSH and CDR2 LQKENI. CDR3 sequence reads: CASSPEGNYGYTF. The CDR3 DNA follows: TGTGCCAGCTCACCAGAGGGGAACTATGGCTACACCTTC.

A word on this clonotype: A junction boundary mismatches the germline segment, possibly from a read error. The chain couples TRBV18 to TRBJ2-2; D unresolved. CDR1 and CDR2 (germline): KGHSH, LQKENI. This CDR3 region has 15 residues. CDR3 amino acids: CTSSPTTLDTGELFF. The CDR3 bases are TGTACCAGCTCACCCACCACATTGGACACCGGGGAGCTGTTTTTT.

This clonotype was counted ten times or more. The chain combines TRBV11-3 with TRBJ2-7, with no clear D. Trimming shortened V by 1 base and J by 11 bases, and 15 bases separated the two germline ends. The germline CDR1 and CDR2 sequences are SGHNT and YENEEA. The CDR3 is 13 residues long. The CDR3 nucleotides read TGTGCCAGCAGCTTAGGCCCCTCGTTGAAGAAGTACTTC. It yields the protein CASSLGPSLKKYF.

This clonotype has at least ten counts. This sequence joins TRBV15 and TRBJ1-6; D is uncertain. V gave up 4 bases and J gave up 8 bases, with 9 bases separating them. The CDR3 consists of 13 residues. Germline-derived CDR1 and CDR2 are LNHNV and YYDKDF (reference sequence). CDR3 sequence: CATSTRLDSPLHF. The CDR3 DNA follows: TGTGCCACCAGCACCCGATTGGATTCACCCCTCCACTTT.

The V and J genes are TRBV20-1 and TRBJ1-5, with no clear D. V lost 6 bases, J lost 2 bases, and 14 bases lay in between. Germline CDR1 reads DFQATT; CDR2 reads SNEGSKA (reference sequence). The length of the CDR3 is 14 residues. This CDR3 reads CSAPDGVGNQPQHF. The CDR3, as DNA: TGCAGTGCCCCAGATGGGGTGGGCAATCAGCCCCAGCATTTT.

This clonotype has more than one count but fewer than ten. The chain joins TRBV20-1 to TRBJ2-5; the D is unclear. V shed 0 bases and J shed 5 bases, with 7 bases lying between them. From germline, CDR1 is DFQATT and CDR2 SNEGSKA (reference sequence). This CDR3 is built from 12 residues. This CDR3 is CSARDRRETQYF. As DNA, the CDR3 is TGCAGTGCTAGAGATCGAAGGGAGACCCAGTACTTC.

This clonotype was counted between two and nine times. V is TRBV20-1 and J is TRBJ2-2, with 9 bases lining up with TRBD2. CDR3 length: 14 amino acids. J lost 2 bases, V lost 5 bases, and 3 bases had no gene match. From germline, CDR1 is DFQATT and CDR2 SNEGSKA (reference sequence). The chain's CDR3 is CSALRGGNTGELFF. CDR3 nucleotides: TGCAGTGCTCTGCGGGGGGGCAACACCGGGGAGCTGTTTTTT.

The table lists this clonotype with a few counts. The chain carries TRBV4-2 and TRBJ1-6, with a weak D call TRBD1 (6 bases). CDR3 length equals 18 residues. CDR1 is LGHNA, CDR2 YNFKEQ, per germline. V lost 0 bases and J 10 bases, leaving 22 bases between the germline ends. The CDR3 DNA is TGTGCCAGCAGCCAAGATCGAGGGGGAGGACGGATCGGGTCACCCCTCCACTTT. This codes for CASSQDRGGGRIGSPLHF.

Regarding this clonotype: One end of the junction is discordant with germline, which a read error may explain. V and J are TRBV5-1 and TRBJ2-1; 9 bases are shared with TRBD2. The CDR3 is made up of 17 amino acids. Germline CDR1 and CDR2: SGHRS and YFSETQ. The CDR3 sequence is CASNLPSGVSSYNEQFF. CDR3 coding DNA: TGTGCCAGCAACCTACCTAGCGGGGTCAGCTCCTACAATGAGCAGTTCTTC.

This clonotype was counted at least ten times. The chain is built from TRBV20-1 and TRBJ1-2; a possible D gene is TRBD1 (5 bases). Trimming shortened V by 2 bases and J by 2 bases, and 12 bases separated the two germline ends. In germline, CDR1 is DFQATT, CDR2 SNEGSKA (reference sequence). The CDR3 consists of 14 residues. CDR3 bases: TGCAGTGCTAGACAGGGATACTTGAACTATGGCTACACCTTC. Translation gives CSARQGYLNYGYTF.